This T cell receptor beta chain comes out of a study of blood T cell repertoires in COVID-19 (dated by TCRdb to the early 2020s). Looking at the study overall: Collaborator samples came from the United States, Italy and Spain and covered acute and convalescent phases of COVID-19. The prospective study material was composed of cDNA or gDNA derived from T cells, B-cell-depleted T cells, or PBMCs. The dataset comprised deeply sampled blood TCRbeta repertoires from subjects exposed to, actively infected with, or recovered from COVID-19. The repertoires were released in a freely available public database meant as a resource for research on the immune response to SARS-CoV-2. The samples were drawn from the first 160 participants of the ongoing ImmuneRACE study and from about 1,200 subjects provided by 6 global collaborators. A de-identified subject ID, COVID-19 status, age in years and sex were almost always included in the sample metadata. HLA class I and class II types, where available, came from metadata supplied by the sample provider rather than from assay-based typing.

TCRbeta CDR3 regions were amplified from genomic DNA using the immunoSEQ Assay, a bias-controlled multiplex PCR. The authors' pipeline ran thus. Within the assay, amplification of reference gene primers was used to estimate how many nucleated cells each sample contained. To quantify the absolute abundance of each unique TCRbeta CDR3 rearrangement, sequence reads were collapsed and filtered. For each sample, productive Simpson clonality was calculated as the square root of Simpson's diversity index across productive rearrangements. The clones in this table, taken by TCRdb from immuneACCESS, are in-frame only. Not every clone is retained; where verified, under half of the shortfall comes from an unresolved V gene, and the cause of the rest is unknown. V and J calls and clone size are given by that table; D and trimming were obtained from the DNA. This sample gives some 270,000 clones in total; 75% to 95% of them show up just once. The ten most abundant clones make up 2.8% of the sample.

Remarks on this clone: Its antigen is unknown. Base qualities are not recorded, but no much larger clone differs from it by a single base.

In the prospective study, participants were about 18 to 95 years old, resided in approximately 25 geographic areas of the United States, and were enrolled through a virtual design. Cohort assignment in the prospective study relied on participant-reported clinical history from a screening survey and a study questionnaire. Exposed participants had been in contact, within 2 weeks of entering the study, with a person who had a PCR-confirmed or clinician-diagnosed case of COVID-19. In the prospective study, mobile phlebotomists collected whole blood, serum and a nasopharyngeal or oropharyngeal swab from each participant. Prospective study participants could optionally give additional blood draws and questionnaires over an approximately 2-month period. Before DNA extraction, blood samples from the prospective study were shipped at room temperature or frozen. Looking up the germline V gene (reference sequence) yields CDR1 LNHDA and CDR2 SQIVND. The CDR3 holds 13 amino acids from the cysteine to the phenylalanine. The CDR3 DNA has 39 bases and is translated from base 1. V loses 3 bases of germline sequence and J loses 5 bases, and the interval between the two ends is 8 bases.

Study-wide findings and limitations: The amount of clinical and demographic metadata varied by source and participant and was provided uncurated.

The chain was built from TRBV19 and TRBJ1-5; the D gene assignment is ambiguous. This clonotype was obtained from a man aged 35 to 55 who had been exposed to COVID-19. The sequencing input was PBMCs or T cells enriched from blood (not recorded which). In nucleotide form, the sequence is TGTGCCAGTAGTATCCCTAGTTATCAGCCCCAGCATTTT. Its protein is CASSIPSYQPQHF. Beyond the CDR3, the reference TRBV19 and TRBJ1-5 genes provide the residues; the full variable domain reads: DGGITQSPKYLFRKEGQNVTLSCEQNLNHDAMYWYRQDPGQGLRLIYYSQIVNDFQKGDIAEGYSVSREKKESFPLTVTSAQKNPTAFYLCASSIPSYQPQHFGDGTRLSIL.